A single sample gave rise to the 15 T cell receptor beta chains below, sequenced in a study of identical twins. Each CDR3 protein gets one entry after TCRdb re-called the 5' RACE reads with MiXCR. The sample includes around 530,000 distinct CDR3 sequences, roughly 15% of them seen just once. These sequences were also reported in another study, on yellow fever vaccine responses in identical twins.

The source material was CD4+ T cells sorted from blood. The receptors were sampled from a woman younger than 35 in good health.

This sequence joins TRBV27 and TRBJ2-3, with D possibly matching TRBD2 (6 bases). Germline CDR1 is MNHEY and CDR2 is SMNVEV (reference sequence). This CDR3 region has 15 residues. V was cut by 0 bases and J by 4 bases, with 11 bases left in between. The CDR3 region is CASSLSLPGADTQYF. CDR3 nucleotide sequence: TGTGCCAGCAGTTTATCCCTCCCGGGGGCAGATACGCAGTATTTT.

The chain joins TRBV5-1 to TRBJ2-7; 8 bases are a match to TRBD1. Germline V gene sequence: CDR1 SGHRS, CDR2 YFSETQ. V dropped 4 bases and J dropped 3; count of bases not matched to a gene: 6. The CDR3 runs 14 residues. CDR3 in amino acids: CASSPGQVFYEQYF. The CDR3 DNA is TGCGCCAGCAGCCCGGGACAGGTATTCTACGAGCAGTACTTC.

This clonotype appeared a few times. The CDR3 is CSVWNTEAFF. Written as DNA, the CDR3 is TGCAGCGTATGGAACACTGAAGCTTTCTTT. The gene calls are TRBV29-1 and TRBJ1-1; D ambiguous. CDR3 size: 10 residues. Trimming stripped 6 bases from V and 1 base from J, with 3 bases between. Germline-derived CDR1 and CDR2 are SQVTM and ANQGSEA.

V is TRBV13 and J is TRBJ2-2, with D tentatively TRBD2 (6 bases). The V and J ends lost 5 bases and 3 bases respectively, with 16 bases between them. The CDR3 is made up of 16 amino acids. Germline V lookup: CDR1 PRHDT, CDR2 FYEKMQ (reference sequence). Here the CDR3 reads CASSLYGGVDTGELFF. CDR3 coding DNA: TGTGCCAGCAGCCTTTATGGAGGGGTCGACACCGGGGAGCTGTTTTTT.

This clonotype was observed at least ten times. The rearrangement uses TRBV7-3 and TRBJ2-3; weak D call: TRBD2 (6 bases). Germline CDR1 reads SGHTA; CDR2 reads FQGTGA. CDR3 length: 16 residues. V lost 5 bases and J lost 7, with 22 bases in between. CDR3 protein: CASSPYGGALANTQYF. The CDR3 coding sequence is TGTGCCAGCAGCCCCTACGGAGGGGCCCTCGCCAATACGCAGTATTTT. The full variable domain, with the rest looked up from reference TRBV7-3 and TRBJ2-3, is GAGVSQTPSNKVTEKGKYVELRCDPISGHTALYWYRQSLGQGPEFLIYFQGTGAADDSGLPNDRFFAVRPEGSVSTLKIQRTERGDSAVYLCASSPYGGALANTQYFGPGTRLTVL.

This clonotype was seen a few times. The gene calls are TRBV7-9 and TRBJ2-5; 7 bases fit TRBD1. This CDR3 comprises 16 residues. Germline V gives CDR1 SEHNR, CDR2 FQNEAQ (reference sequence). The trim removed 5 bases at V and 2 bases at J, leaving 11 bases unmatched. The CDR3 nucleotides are TGTGCCAGCAGCCGGGTTATAGGGGGACAGCAAGAGACCCAGTACTTC. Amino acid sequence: CASSRVIGGQQETQYF.

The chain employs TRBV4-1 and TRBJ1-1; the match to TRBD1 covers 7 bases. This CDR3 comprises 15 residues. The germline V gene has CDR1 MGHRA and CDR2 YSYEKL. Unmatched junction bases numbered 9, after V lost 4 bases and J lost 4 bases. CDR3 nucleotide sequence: TGCGCCAGCAGCCGGGCAGCAGGGGGGAGCACTGAAGCTTTCTTT. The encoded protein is CASSRAAGGSTEAFF.

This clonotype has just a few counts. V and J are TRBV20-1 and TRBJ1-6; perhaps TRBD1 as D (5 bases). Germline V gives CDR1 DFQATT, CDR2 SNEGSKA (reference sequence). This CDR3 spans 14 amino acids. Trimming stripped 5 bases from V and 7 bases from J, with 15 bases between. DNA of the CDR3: TGCAGTGCTTCTGGAGGGGATAGGAATTCACCCCTCCACTTT. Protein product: CSASGGDRNSPLHF.

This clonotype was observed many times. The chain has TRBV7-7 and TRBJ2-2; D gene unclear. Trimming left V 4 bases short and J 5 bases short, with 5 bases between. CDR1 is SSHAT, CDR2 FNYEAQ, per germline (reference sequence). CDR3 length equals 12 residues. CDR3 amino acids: CASSSGTGELFF. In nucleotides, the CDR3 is TGTGCCAGCAGCTCGGGTACCGGGGAGCTGTTTTTT.

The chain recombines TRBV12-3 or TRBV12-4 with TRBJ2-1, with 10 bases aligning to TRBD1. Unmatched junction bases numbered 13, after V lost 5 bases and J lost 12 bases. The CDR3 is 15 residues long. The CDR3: CASSPPGQGTTGQFF. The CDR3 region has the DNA TGTGCCAGCAGTCCCCCGGGACAGGGGACGACAGGGCAGTTCTTC.

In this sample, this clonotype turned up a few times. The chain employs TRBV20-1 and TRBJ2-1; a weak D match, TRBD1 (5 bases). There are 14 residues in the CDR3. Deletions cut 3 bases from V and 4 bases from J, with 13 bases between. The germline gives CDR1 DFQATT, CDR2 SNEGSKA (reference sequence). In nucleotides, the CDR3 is TGCAGTGCTAGCCGGCCAGGGCGGTACAATGAGCAGTTCTTC. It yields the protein CSASRPGRYNEQFF.

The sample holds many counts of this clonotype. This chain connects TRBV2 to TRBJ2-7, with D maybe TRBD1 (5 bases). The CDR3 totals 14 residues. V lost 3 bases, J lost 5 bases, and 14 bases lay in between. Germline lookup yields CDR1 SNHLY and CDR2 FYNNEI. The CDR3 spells CASSDLIGDNEQYV. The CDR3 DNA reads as TGTGCCAGCAGTGATTTAATAGGGGATAACGAGCAGTACGTC.

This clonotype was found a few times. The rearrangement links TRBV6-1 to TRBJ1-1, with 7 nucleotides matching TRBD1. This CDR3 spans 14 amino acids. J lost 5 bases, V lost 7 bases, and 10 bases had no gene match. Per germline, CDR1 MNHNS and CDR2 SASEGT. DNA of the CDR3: TGTGCCAGCACCCATCTTACAGGGGCGACTGAAGCTTTCTTT. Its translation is CASTHLTGATEAFF.

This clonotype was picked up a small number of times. CDR3 DNA: TGTGCCAGCAGCTCAACGCCTGGGGCGGCTAACACTGAAGCTTTCTTT. Its translation is CASSSTPGAANTEAFF. The V and J genes are TRBV5-5 and TRBJ1-1; weak D call: TRBD1 (5 bases). Per germline, CDR1 SGHKS and CDR2 YYEKEE (reference sequence). V lost 3 bases and J lost 2, with 17 bases in between. CDR3 length: 16 amino acids.

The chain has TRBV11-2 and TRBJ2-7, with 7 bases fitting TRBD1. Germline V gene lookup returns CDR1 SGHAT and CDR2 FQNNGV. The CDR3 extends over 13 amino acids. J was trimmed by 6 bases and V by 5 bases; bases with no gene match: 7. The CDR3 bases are TGTGCCAGCAGCCCCATGACAGGGACCGAGCAGTACTTC. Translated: CASSPMTGTEQYF.